This T cell receptor (beta chain) comes out of a study of shared clonotypes between healthy human individuals (dated by TCRdb to the early 2020s). Regarding the complete study: A couple of women and a few men aged 18 to 49 years were included in the cohort. For each donor, CD4 naive and CD4 memory were each given three plates, CD8 naive was given two plates, and CD8 memory was given one plate. To estimate repertoire size and how much clonotype sharing occurs between individuals, the study deeply sequenced the blood TCR repertoires of 5 or 6 healthy adults. Libraries were prepared and TCR repertoires were sequenced by different laboratories using diverse techniques, in order to increase sequencing depth and limit assay-specific biases. Each donor's leukapheresis produced roughly between roughly 0.85 and 10 billion PBMCs.

Donors were healthy HIV-negative adults with no recently reported acute infections or vaccinations. Every donor was a Caucasian adult living in Nashville, Tennessee, USA. CD4+ T cells were enriched by magnetic negative selection; naive cells were then positively selected on CD45RA, and the negative fraction formed the memory subset. After blood collection by leukapheresis, PBMCs were isolated using Ficoll-Histopaque density gradient centrifugation and then cryopreserved in the vapor phase of liquid nitrogen. Purity and quantity of every magnetically sorted T cell population were checked by analytical flow cytometry. Each sorted fraction had its genomic DNA isolated and then quantified by UV absorbance on a Nanodrop 2000c. In its sample, this clone was seen once. What this receptor recognizes is not known. Per-base quality was not reported, and no clone a single base away is much larger than it. Using the deep immunoSEQ assay, TCR CDR3 regions were amplified from genomic DNA by multiplex PCR. Genomic DNA extracted from each cell subset was distributed evenly over all wells of several immunoSEQ 96-well plates, and each plate served as one replicate. For sorted subsets, around 200 ng genomic DNA, equal to 30,000 or so T cell genomes, was loaded into each replicate PCR. Purified libraries were quantified with a Qubit 3.0 fluorometer, sized on a Bioanalyzer 2100, and re-quantified with the KAPA Library Quantification kit. Every immunoSEQ 96-well plate was sequenced on a separate single-read 150-cycle Illumina NextSeq 550 flow cell. The original pipeline was this. Because the immunoSEQ output included only junctional sequences and no quality scores, the filtering could not be the same as the filtering used for full-length reads. To assign V/J genes and CDR3, sequences were annotated against IMGT germline references using PyIR, a Python wrapper for IgBLAST v1.9. Reads were removed for weak V/J assignments (E-value above 1e-6), missing CDR3, stop codons, out-of-frame junctions, or ambiguous translated residues. V3J clonotypes were defined by identical inferred V gene, J gene, and CDR3 amino acid sequence. The percentage overlap between two repertoires was calculated by dividing the number of shared unique clonotypes by the size of the smaller repertoire. Repertoire richness was assessed with RTK rarefaction, the Chao1 estimator, and Recon v2.1 estimates of unobserved clonotypes. Generation probabilities for all TCRbeta clonotypes obtained by the gDNA method from four donors were computed using OLGA. TCRdb carries this immuneACCESS record with in-frame sequences only. Its versions omit some clonotypes, under half of them owing to an unresolved V gene in the studies checked, with the rest unexplained. That table gives V, J and clone size, and the DNA gave D and trimming. A total of roughly 1 million clones appear in this sample, approximately 76% of them only once. The ten largest clonotypes hold about 1.5% of the sample.

Inclusive of the bounding cysteine and phenylalanine, the CDR3 is 13 residues long. Only CDR3 DNA is held: 39 bases, read in frame from base 1. Trimming leaves V shorter by 7 bases and J shorter by 0 bases, with the junction holding 5 bases beyond the gene matches. Taken from the germline V gene, the CDR1 and CDR2 loops are SQVTM and ANQGSEA. Beyond this particular receptor, the publication reports: Incomplete sequencing was indicated by rarefaction of sorted-subset datasets, despite the large sequencing depth. The genetic and exposure-history diversity represented was limited by the small number of donors. Based on pairwise subsampling, the degree of clonotype sharing among donors was expected to be affected by sequencing depth. About 5% of naive CD4, around 3.6% of naive CD8, about 2.1% of memory CD4, and about 0.4% of memory CD8 clonotypes were shared across several donors. Compared with non-shared clonotypes, clonotypes shared by all four sorted-subset donors had higher generation probabilities. Estimated clonotype richness was generally larger for naive than for memory subsets. Sampling was restricted to blood, and TCR repertoires in tissues likely differ from the TCR repertoires found in blood.

The source of this sequence is a man younger than 35 in good health. The material sequenced was memory CD4+ T cells sorted from blood. Taken with the paper, the label for cell subset or site translates to: CD45RA-negative fraction. Here the chain combines TRBV29-1 and TRBJ2-7; 8 of the junction bases match TRBD1. The DNA is TGCAGCGGTGGGGACAGGAACTCCTACGAGCAGTACTTC. It encodes CSGGDRNSYEQYF.